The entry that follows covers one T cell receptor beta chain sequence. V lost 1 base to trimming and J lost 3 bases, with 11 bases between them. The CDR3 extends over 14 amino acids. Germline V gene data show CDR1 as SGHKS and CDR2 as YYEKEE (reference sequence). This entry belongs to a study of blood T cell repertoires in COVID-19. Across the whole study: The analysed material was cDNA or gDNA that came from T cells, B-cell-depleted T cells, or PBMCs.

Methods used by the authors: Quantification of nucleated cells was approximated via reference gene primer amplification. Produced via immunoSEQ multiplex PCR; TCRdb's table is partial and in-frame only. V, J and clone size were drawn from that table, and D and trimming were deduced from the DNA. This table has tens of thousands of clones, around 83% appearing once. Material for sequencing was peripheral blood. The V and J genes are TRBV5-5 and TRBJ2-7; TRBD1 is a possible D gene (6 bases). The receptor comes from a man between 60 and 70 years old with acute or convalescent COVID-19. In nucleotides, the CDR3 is TGTGCCAGCAGCTTGAATCCAGGGGTCTACGAGCAGTACTTC. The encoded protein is CASSLNPGVYEQYF.